A single sample is the source of the 14 T cell receptor beta chains below, sequenced in a study of identifying expanded T cells in peripheral blood. Data came from immunoSEQ multiplex PCR; TCRdb stores just in-frame clones and leaves some out. The sample consists of 55,000 to 80,000 clones, about 80% of them appearing once. Input material: blood. Every receptor here comes from a person aged 18 to 70 in good health.

The chain uses TRBV30 and TRBJ1-1; TRBD1 might be the D (6 bases). V lost 4 bases and J lost 7, with 13 bases in between. The length of the CDR3 is 12 residues. Per the germline V gene, CDR1 is GTSNPN and CDR2 is SVGIG (reference sequence). CDR3 loop: CAWNGQPGEAFF. In nucleotides, the CDR3 is TGTGCCTGGAATGGACAGCCGGGTGAAGCTTTCTTT.

The V gene is TRBV7-9, the J gene TRBJ2-1, with TRBD2 identical over 10 bases. Germline trimming cut 7 bases from V and 5 bases from J; bases unmatched to any gene: 11. The CDR3 totals 16 residues. Per germline, CDR1 SEHNR and CDR2 FQNEAQ (reference sequence). CDR3 sequence reads: CASKEAGGPEDNEQFF. The CDR3 coding sequence is TGTGCCAGCAAGGAAGCGGGAGGGCCCGAGGACAATGAGCAGTTCTTC.

The chain recombines TRBV19 with TRBJ1-1; TRBD1 matches 7 bases. Per the germline V gene, CDR1 is LNHDA and CDR2 is SQIVND (reference sequence). The CDR3 is made up of 13 amino acids. The V segment lost 4 bases and the J segment 6 bases; nucleotides outside the gene matches: 5. CDR3 coding DNA: TGTGCCAGTAGTAAAAGACAGGGCGCTGAAGCTTTCTTT. Translated: CASSKRQGAEAFF.

In this sample, this clone turned up once. The J gene is TRBJ2-1, the V gene TRBV20-1; no clear D gene. Trimming cost V 4 bases and J 7 bases, with 8 bases left between them. Germline V gene lookup returns CDR1 DFQATT and CDR2 SNEGSKA (reference sequence). The CDR3 extends over 11 amino acids. CDR3 coding DNA: TGCAGTGCTACCCTCAAGAATGAGCAGTTCTTC. It encodes CSATLKNEQFF.

The chain couples TRBV2 to TRBJ1-2; D not resolved. CDR1 is SNHLY and CDR2 is FYNNEI in the germline V gene. The ends were cut back, 4 bases at V and 8 bases at J, with 8 bases in the middle. CDR3 length equals 11 residues. This CDR3 reads CASSVIWGYTF. CDR3 DNA sequence: TGTGCCAGCAGTGTAATCTGGGGCTACACCTTC.

The V gene is TRBV7-9, the J gene TRBJ1-1; D not resolved. This CDR3 contains 13 residues. CDR1 is SEHNR and CDR2 is FQNEAQ in the germline V gene (reference sequence). Trimming left V 5 bases short and J 1 base short, with 8 bases between. The chain's CDR3 is CASSLTPNTEAFF. DNA for the CDR3: TGTGCCAGCAGCCTGACTCCGAACACTGAAGCTTTCTTT.

This rearrangement joins TRBV5-1 to TRBJ1-1, with TRBD1 as a possible D gene (5 bases). Germline V gene sequence: CDR1 SGHRS, CDR2 YFSETQ. The V end lost 4 bases, the J end lost 6 bases, and 19 bases lay between the germline ends. The CDR3 is 15 amino acids. In DNA form, the CDR3 reads TGCGCCAGCAGCCCCCGGGACTTGAGTTTACCTGAAGCTTTCTTT. It specifies CASSPRDLSLPEAFF. Variable domain in full (rest from reference TRBV5-1 and TRBJ1-1): KAGVTQTPRYLIKTRGQQVTLSCSPISGHRSVSWYQQTPGQGLQFLFEYFSETQRNKGNFPGRFSGRQFSNSRSEMNVSTLELGDSALYLCASSPRDLSLPEAFFGQGTRLTVV.

This clone was observed a handful of times. This rearrangement joins TRBV20-1 to TRBJ1-1; no firm D call. Trimming removed 7 bases at V and 5 bases at J, with 11 bases between. Germline loops: CDR1 DFQATT, CDR2 SNEGSKA (reference sequence). This CDR3 comprises 11 residues. The CDR3 DNA reads TGCAGTGTCGATGGACGGACTGAAGCTTTCTTT. It encodes CSVDGRTEAFF.

For this clone: A read error may produce the germline difference seen at one junction end. V and J are TRBV10-3 and TRBJ2-1, with D maybe TRBD2 (6 bases). Germline CDR1 ENHRY, CDR2 SYGVKD. The CDR3 contains 15 residues. The CDR3 sequence is CASSESAHMGGEQFF. Written as DNA, the CDR3 is TGTGCCAGCAGTGAAAGTGCGCATATGGGGGGAGAGCAGTTCTTC.

The genes are TRBV5-1 and TRBJ2-1, with TRBD2 identical over 11 bases. The CDR3 totals 18 residues. Germline values: CDR1 SGHRS, CDR2 YFSETQ. The V and J ends lost 2 bases and 6 bases, in that order; junction bases with no gene match: 13. In nucleotides, the CDR3 is TGCGCCAGCAGCTTCCGCCCTTCTACTAGCGGGAGTGGCAATGAGCAGTTCTTC. Translation gives CASSFRPSTSGSGNEQFF.

The chain uses TRBV2 and TRBJ1-3; maybe TRBD1 (5 bases). The CDR3 is 14 residues long. The germline V and J ends were trimmed by 6 bases and 0 bases, with 9 bases remaining between them. Germline CDR1 is SNHLY and CDR2 is FYNNEI. In DNA form, the CDR3 reads TGTGCCAGCAGCGCAGGGACCTCTGGAAACACCATATATTTT. It encodes CASSAGTSGNTIYF.

The chain has TRBV6-1 and TRBJ1-1; D is unclear. The germline CDR1 and CDR2 sequences are MNHNS and SASEGT. CDR3 length: 12 residues. V was cut by 5 bases and J by 1 base, with 5 bases left in between. For the CDR3, the DNA is TGTGCCAGCAGTCGGGGGAACACTGAAGCTTTCTTT. Its protein is CASSRGNTEAFF.

V is TRBV11-2 and J is TRBJ2-1; 9 bases align to TRBD1. Losses at the gene ends were 5 bases for V and 10 bases for J; bases not matched to a gene: 9. CDR3 size: 14 residues. Per the germline V gene, CDR1 is SGHAT and CDR2 is FQNNGV. The CDR3 reads CASSPTRTGDEQFF. The DNA for the CDR3 is TGTGCCAGCAGCCCGACCCGGACAGGGGACGAGCAGTTCTTC. Filled out from reference TRBV11-2 and TRBJ2-1, the complete variable domain reads EAGVAQSPRYKIIEKRQSVAFWCNPISGHATLYWYQQILGQGPKLLIQFQNNGVVDDSQLPKDRFSAERLKGVDSTLKIQPAKLEDSAVYLCASSPTRTGDEQFFGPGTRLTVL.

This chain connects TRBV11-3 to TRBJ2-5; TRBD2 matches at 9 bases. Germline values: CDR1 SGHNT, CDR2 YENEEA. This CDR3 contains 16 residues. After removal of 1 base from V and 2 bases from J, the junction contained 5 bases not matched to a gene. The CDR3 reads CASSLGGTSRQETQYF. CDR3 nucleotides: TGTGCCAGCAGCTTAGGGGGGACTAGCAGACAAGAGACCCAGTACTTC.